This entry describes one TCR beta chain. These data come from a study of shared clonotypes between healthy human individuals. Germline V gene lookup returns CDR1 GTSNPN and CDR2 SVGIG (reference sequence). With 0 bases clipped from V and 7 bases from J, the junction kept 10 bases outside the gene matches. This CDR3 is built from 16 residues. Measured with immunoSEQ multiplex PCR; TCRdb has only the in-frame clones, and not every one. The table has 2 million to 2.5 million clones, 90% to 97% seen once. The sequencing sample was made of naive CD4+ T cells sorted from blood. Regarding subset: CD45RA+ positively selected. This TCR was sampled from a man aged 18 to 29 in good health. The chain recombines TRBV30 with TRBJ2-1, with 9 positions matching TRBD2. The DNA for the CDR3 is TGTGCCTGGAGTGTAGTGGTTAGCGGGAGAGTTAATGAGCAGTTCTTC. Residues: CAWSVVVSGRVNEQFF.